A single sample gave rise to the 2 T cell receptor beta chains below, sequenced in a study of blood T cell repertoires in COVID-19. Clones were sequenced by immunoSEQ multiplex PCR, and TCRdb holds only the in-frame ones, with some missing. The sample consists of tens of thousands of clones, approximately 86% of them appearing once. The sequencing sample was made of peripheral blood. These receptors all come from a woman of 80 years or more with acute or convalescent COVID-19.

The chain carries TRBV28 and TRBJ2-2; no definite D call. V lost 6 bases, J lost 7 bases, and 9 bases lay in between. Germline V CDR1 and CDR2: MDHEN, SYDVKM. This CDR3 is 12 amino acids long. The CDR3 here is CASRIRGGELFF. The CDR3 DNA sequence: TGTGCCAGCAGGATTAGAGGCGGGGAGCTGTTTTTT.

The V gene is TRBV5-1, the J gene TRBJ2-1; the D is unclear. Germline CDR1 and CDR2: SGHRS and YFSETQ. V shed 0 bases and J shed 4 bases, with 11 bases lying between them. This CDR3 comprises 15 residues. CDR3 in amino acids: CASSLVAGRYNEQFF. CDR3 nucleotides: TGCGCCAGCAGCTTGGTGGCAGGTCGTTACAATGAGCAGTTCTTC.